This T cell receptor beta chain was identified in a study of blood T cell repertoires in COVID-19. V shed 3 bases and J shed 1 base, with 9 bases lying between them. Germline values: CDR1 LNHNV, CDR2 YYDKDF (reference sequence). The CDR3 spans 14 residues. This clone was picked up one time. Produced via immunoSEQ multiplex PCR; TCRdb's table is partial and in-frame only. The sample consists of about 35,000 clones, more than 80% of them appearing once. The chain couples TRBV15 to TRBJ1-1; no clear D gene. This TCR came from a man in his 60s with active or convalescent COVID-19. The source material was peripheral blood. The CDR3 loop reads CATSRSPTNTEAFF. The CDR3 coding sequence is TGTGCCACCAGCAGGAGCCCTACGAACACTGAAGCTTTCTTT.